The 11 T cell receptor beta chains in this list originate from one sample, sequenced in a study of blood T cell repertoires in COVID-19. Some clones are missing from TCRdb's copy, which holds only in-frame ones; the method was immunoSEQ multiplex PCR. This table holds under 200,000 clones, roughly three quarters found once. Input material: peripheral blood. The receptors were gathered from a woman between 35 and 50 years old with COVID-19, enrolled during active disease.

V and J are TRBV29-1 and TRBJ2-2, with D possibly being TRBD2 (6 bases). Per the germline V gene, CDR1 is SQVTM and CDR2 is ANQGSEA. The CDR3 is 12 residues long. V was trimmed by 7 bases and J by 4 bases, leaving 10 bases between them. The CDR3 sequence: CSAGLLTGELFF. The CDR3, as DNA: TGCAGCGCGGGACTTCTCACCGGGGAGCTGTTTTTT.

The gene calls are TRBV7-2 and TRBJ2-2, with TRBD1 matching 10 bases. The V gene's germline CDR1 is SGHTA and CDR2 FQGNSA. The V and J ends lost 2 bases and 6 bases, in that order; junction bases with no gene match: 3. This CDR3 comprises 15 residues. CDR3 region: CASSLRQGASGELFF. The CDR3 bases are TGTGCCAGCAGCTTACGACAGGGGGCGTCCGGGGAGCTGTTTTTT.

The chain couples TRBV10-1 to TRBJ1-1, with 8 bases matching TRBD1. In germline, CDR1 is WNHNN, CDR2 SYGVQD (reference sequence). There are 17 residues in the CDR3. The ends lost 4 bases at V and 3 bases at J; junction bases unmatched: 13. In DNA, the CDR3 is TGCGCCAGCAGTGCTAATTACCGGACAGGGACGGACACTGAAGCTTTCTTT. Translation: CASSANYRTGTDTEAFF.

This chain uses TRBV29-1 with TRBJ1-4; the match to TRBD1 covers 8 bases. Germline loops: CDR1 SQVTM, CDR2 ANQGSEA. The CDR3 spans 13 residues. V lost 7 bases and J lost 8; bases outside the gene matches: 9. CDR3 in amino acids: CSARTGFIEKLFF. The CDR3 DNA reads as TGCAGCGCGCGGACAGGGTTCATAGAAAAACTGTTTTTT. The whole variable domain, filled in from reference TRBV29-1 and TRBJ1-4, reads SAVISQKPSRDICQRGTSLTIQCQVDSQVTMMFWYRQQPGQSLTLIATANQGSEATYESGFVIDKFPISRPNLTFSTLTVSNMSPEDSSIYLCSARTGFIEKLFFGSGTQLSVL.

This clone was observed once. V gene TRBV9 combines with J gene TRBJ1-1, with TRBD1 as a possible D gene (6 bases). This CDR3 spans 14 amino acids. Germline lookup yields CDR1 SGDLS and CDR2 YYNGEE. Deletions cut 0 bases from V and 3 bases from J, with 9 bases between. CDR3 coding DNA: TGTGCCAGCAGCGTAGGCGCAGGGGACACTGAAGCTTTCTTT. This sequence encodes CASSVGAGDTEAFF.

The V and J genes are TRBV6-5 and TRBJ2-7; perhaps TRBD2 as D (5 bases). The CDR3 runs to 14 residues. Per germline, CDR1 MNHEY and CDR2 SVGAGI. Between the trimmed V and J ends, which lost 6 bases and 1 base, there was a span of 13 bases. The CDR3 reads CASRGSRPSYEQYF. The CDR3 DNA sequence: TGTGCCAGCAGGGGGAGTCGGCCTTCCTACGAGCAGTACTTC.

The chain uses TRBV30 and TRBJ2-7, with TRBD1 matching over 7 bases. The germline V gene has CDR1 GTSNPN and CDR2 SVGIG (reference sequence). This CDR3 spans 13 amino acids. The V and J ends lost 3 bases and 4 bases, in that order; junction bases with no gene match: 6. The CDR3 sequence: CAWSLGGSYEQYF. DNA for the CDR3: TGTGCCTGGAGCCTAGGGGGCAGTTACGAGCAGTACTTC.

This clone was detected only once. The V and J genes are TRBV19 and TRBJ1-2; TRBD1 matches 7 bases. CDR1 is LNHDA, CDR2 SQIVND, per germline (reference sequence). The CDR3 has 14 residues. The V gene end was trimmed by 5 bases and the J gene end by 3 bases; junction bases not matched to a gene: 6. This CDR3 reads CASSPSTGDYGYTF. In DNA form, the CDR3 reads TGTGCCAGTAGTCCCTCCACAGGGGACTATGGCTACACCTTC. Full variable domain (outside the CDR3, taken from reference TRBV19 and TRBJ1-2): DGGITQSPKYLFRKEGQNVTLSCEQNLNHDAMYWYRQDPGQGLRLIYYSQIVNDFQKGDIAEGYSVSREKKESFPLTVTSAQKNPTAFYLCASSPSTGDYGYTFGSGTRLTVV.

The gene calls are TRBV7-2 and TRBJ2-7; D may be TRBD2 (5 bases). Germline loops: CDR1 SGHTA, CDR2 FQGNSA. V shed 2 bases and J shed 4 bases, with 18 bases lying between them. The CDR3 totals 16 residues. This CDR3 is CASSLSRDPTRYEQYF. The CDR3, as DNA: TGTGCCAGCAGCTTAAGTCGGGATCCAACGCGGTACGAGCAGTACTTC.

This CDR3 reads CASSEGLAGGQETQYF. As DNA, the CDR3 is TGTGCCAGCAGTGAAGGGCTAGCGGGGGGCCAAGAGACCCAGTACTTC. J is TRBJ2-5 and V is TRBV2, with 11 bases that match TRBD2. The CDR3 is made up of 16 amino acids. Germline V gene sequence: CDR1 SNHLY, CDR2 FYNNEI. The J segment lost 1 base and the V segment lost 1 base, leaving 2 bases of the junction unmatched.

V gene TRBV30 combines with J gene TRBJ1-6, with a weak D call TRBD1 (5 bases). Germline V gives CDR1 GTSNPN, CDR2 SVGIG (reference sequence). There are 15 residues in the CDR3. CDR3 DNA sequence: TGTTCCGGGACGTCCGAACCACCCCGGAATTCACCCCTCCACTTT. Its protein is CSGTSEPPRNSPLHF.